The clone carrying this T cell receptor beta chain showed up just once. TCRdb's table, derived via immunoSEQ multiplex PCR, lists solely in-frame clones and lacks some. Among about 310,000 clones listed, roughly 91% were seen once. Germline CDR1 and CDR2: SGHRS and YFSETQ. This CDR3 is 14 amino acids long. Losses at the gene ends were 0 bases for V and 6 bases for J; bases not matched to a gene: 5. This record comes from a study of blood T cell repertoires in COVID-19. This rearrangement joins TRBV5-1 to TRBJ1-1, with 7 bases fitting TRBD1. The TCR sequence derives from a man aged 45 to 65 with active or convalescent COVID-19. The sample taken for sequencing was peripheral blood. The CDR3 is CASSLGQGNSEAFF. CDR3 nucleotides: TGCGCCAGCAGCTTGGGACAGGGTAATTCTGAAGCTTTCTTT.